The 5 T cell receptor beta chains presented below share a single source sample, sequenced in a study of cytomegalovirus exposure and HLA in healthy donors. PCR involved 60 Vbeta and 13 Jbeta primers. Some clones are missing from TCRdb's copy, which holds only in-frame ones; the method was immunoSEQ multiplex PCR. The sample records over 70,000 clones, under 80% being singletons. The sequencing sample was made of PBMCs. These receptors were taken from a man aged 25 to 40 in good health and CMV-seropositive.

The rearrangement uses TRBV6-1 and TRBJ1-5; unclear D gene. Germline V gives CDR1 MNHNS, CDR2 SASEGT. The germline V and J ends were trimmed by 5 bases and 9 bases, with 14 bases remaining between them. The CDR3 consists of 13 residues. The CDR3 DNA reads TGTGCCAGCAGTCCCGTGAGTGGTAGGCCCCAGCATTTT. Translating it yields CASSPVSGRPQHF.

This clone has a handful of counts. J is TRBJ1-5 and V is TRBV19, with a tentative D call TRBD1 (5 bases). CDR1 is LNHDA, CDR2 SQIVND, per germline (reference sequence). The germline V and J ends were trimmed by 5 bases and 0 bases, with 11 bases remaining between them. The CDR3 loop spans 15 amino acids. In nucleotides, the CDR3 is TGTGCCAGTAGTTTGGGGCTTCTTAGCAATCAGCCCCAGCATTTT. This translates into CASSLGLLSNQPQHF.

The genes are TRBV28 and TRBJ1-5; 9 nucleotides align to TRBD1. The CDR3 is 15 residues long. Trimming cost V 5 bases and J 6 bases; bases outside gene matches: 8. CDR1 and CDR2 from the germline V gene are MDHEN and SYDVKM. This CDR3 reads CASSPWGQGVQPQHF. The DNA for the CDR3 is TGTGCCAGCAGTCCCTGGGGACAGGGTGTTCAGCCCCAGCATTTT.

V usage is TRBV5-1 and J usage is TRBJ2-7; D unresolved. V was shortened by 3 bases and J by 5 bases, with 15 bases between the two germline ends. Germline CDR1 reads SGHRS; CDR2 reads YFSETQ. The length of the CDR3 is 14 residues. CDR3 sequence (DNA): TGCGCCAGCAGCTCTAAACTTTCTGAGGACGAGCAGTACTTC. It codes for CASSSKLSEDEQYF.

Note on this clone: At one boundary the junction diverges from the germline segment, which might be a read error. The gene calls are TRBV15 and TRBJ2-7; the D gene is possibly TRBD1 (6 bases). CDR1 and CDR2 from the germline V gene are LNHNV and YYDKDF (reference sequence). This CDR3 comprises 12 residues. As DNA, the CDR3 is TGTGCCACCAGCTTGGAATACAGGGAGCGGCACTTC. As protein: CATSLEYRERHF.